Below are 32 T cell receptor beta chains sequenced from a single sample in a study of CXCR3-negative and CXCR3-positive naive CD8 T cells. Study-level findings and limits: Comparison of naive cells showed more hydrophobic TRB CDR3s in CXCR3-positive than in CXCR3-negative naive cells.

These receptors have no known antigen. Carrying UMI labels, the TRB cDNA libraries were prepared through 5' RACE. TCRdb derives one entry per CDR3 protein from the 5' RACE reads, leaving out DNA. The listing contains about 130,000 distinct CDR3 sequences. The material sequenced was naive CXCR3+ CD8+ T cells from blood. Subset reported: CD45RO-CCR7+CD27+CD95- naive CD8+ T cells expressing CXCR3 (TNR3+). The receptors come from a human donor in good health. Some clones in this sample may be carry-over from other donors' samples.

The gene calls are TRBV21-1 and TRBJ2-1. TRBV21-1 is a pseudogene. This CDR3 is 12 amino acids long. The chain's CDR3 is CASSKAYNEQFF.

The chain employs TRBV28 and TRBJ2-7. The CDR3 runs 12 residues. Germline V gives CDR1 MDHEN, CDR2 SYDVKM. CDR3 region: CASSFIGYEQYF.

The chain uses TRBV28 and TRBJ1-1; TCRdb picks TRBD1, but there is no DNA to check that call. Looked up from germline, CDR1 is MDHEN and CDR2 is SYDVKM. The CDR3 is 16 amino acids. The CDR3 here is CASSFEQGAVWTEAFF.

The CDR3: CATSTYRNTEAFF. This sequence joins TRBV15 and TRBJ1-1. Germline CDR1 LNHNV, CDR2 YYDKDF (reference sequence). The length of the CDR3 is 13 residues.

CDR3 sequence: CASSLLQETAAGNEQYF. The V call is TRBV7-9, the J call TRBJ2-7; the D gene TCRdb calls, TRBD1, cannot be checked with no DNA. The CDR3 consists of 17 residues. CDR1 and CDR2 from the germline V gene are SEHNR and FQNEAQ (reference sequence).

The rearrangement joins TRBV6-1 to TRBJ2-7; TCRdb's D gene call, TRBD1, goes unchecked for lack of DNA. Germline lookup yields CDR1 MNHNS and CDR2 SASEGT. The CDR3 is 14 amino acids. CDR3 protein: CASRAGRETYEQYF.

The CDR3 here is CASSPQGAGGYEQYF. V gene TRBV7-6 combines with J gene TRBJ2-7; the TCRdb D gene call, TRBD1, has no DNA to confirm it. This CDR3 region has 15 residues. CDR1 and CDR2 (germline): SGHVS, FNYEAQ.

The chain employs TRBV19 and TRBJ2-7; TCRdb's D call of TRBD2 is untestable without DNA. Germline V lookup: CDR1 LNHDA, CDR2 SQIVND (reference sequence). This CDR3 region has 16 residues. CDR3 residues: CASSIDVGLSPYEQYF. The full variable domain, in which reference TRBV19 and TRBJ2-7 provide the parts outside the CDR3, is DGGITQSPKYLFRKEGQNVTLSCEQNLNHDAMYWYRQDPGQGLRLIYYSQIVNDFQKGDIAEGYSVSREKKESFPLTVTSAQKNPTAFYLCASSIDVGLSPYEQYFGPGTRLTVT.

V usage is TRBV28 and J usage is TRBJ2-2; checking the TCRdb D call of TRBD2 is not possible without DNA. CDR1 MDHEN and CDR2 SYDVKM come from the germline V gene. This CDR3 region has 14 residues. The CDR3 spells CASMGLEGTGELFF.

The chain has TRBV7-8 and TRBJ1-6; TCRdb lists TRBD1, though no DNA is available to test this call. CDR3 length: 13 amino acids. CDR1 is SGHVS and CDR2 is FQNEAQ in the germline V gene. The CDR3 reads CASTWTGNSPLHF. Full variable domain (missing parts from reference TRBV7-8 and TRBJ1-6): GAGVSQSPRYKVAKRGQDVALRCDPISGHVSLFWYQQALGQGPEFLTYFQNEAQLDKSGLPSDRFFAERPEGSVSTLKIQRTQQEDSAVYLCASTWTGNSPLHFGNGTRLTVT.

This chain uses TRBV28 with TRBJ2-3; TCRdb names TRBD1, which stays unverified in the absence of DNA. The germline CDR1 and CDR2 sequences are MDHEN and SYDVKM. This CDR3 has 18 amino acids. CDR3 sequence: CASSSPFVQGASTDTQYF.

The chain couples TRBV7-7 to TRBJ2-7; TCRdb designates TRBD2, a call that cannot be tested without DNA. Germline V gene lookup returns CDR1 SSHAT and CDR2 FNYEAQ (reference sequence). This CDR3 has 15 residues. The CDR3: CASSLGQGGRYEQYF.

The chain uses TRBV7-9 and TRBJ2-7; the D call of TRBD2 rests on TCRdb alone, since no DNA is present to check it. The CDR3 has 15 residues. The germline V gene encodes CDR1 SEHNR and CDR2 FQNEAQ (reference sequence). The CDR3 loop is CASSLKTSGSHEQYF.

The CDR3 spells CASSLSSLQPAYEQYF. V and J are TRBV27 and TRBJ2-7. Germline CDR1 MNHEY, CDR2 SMNVEV (reference sequence). There are 16 residues in the CDR3.

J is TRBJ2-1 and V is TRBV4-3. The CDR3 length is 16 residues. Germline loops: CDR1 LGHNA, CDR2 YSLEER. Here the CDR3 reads CASSQDTGLSYNEQFF.

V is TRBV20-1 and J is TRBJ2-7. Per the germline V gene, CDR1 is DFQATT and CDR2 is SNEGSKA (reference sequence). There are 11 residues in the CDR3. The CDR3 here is CSARERSEQYF.

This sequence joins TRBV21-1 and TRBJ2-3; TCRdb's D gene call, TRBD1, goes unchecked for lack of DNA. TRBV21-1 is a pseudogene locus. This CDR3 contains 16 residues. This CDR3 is CASRWPGQGTTDTQYF.

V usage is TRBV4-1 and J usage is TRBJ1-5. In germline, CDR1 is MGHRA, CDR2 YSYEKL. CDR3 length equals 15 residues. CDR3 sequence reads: CASSQEGWADQPQHF.

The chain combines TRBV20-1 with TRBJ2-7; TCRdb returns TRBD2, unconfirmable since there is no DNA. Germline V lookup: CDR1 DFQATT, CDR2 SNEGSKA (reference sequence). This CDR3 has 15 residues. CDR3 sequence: CSARDREGSSYEQYF.

CDR3 region: CASSYYPGQPEKLFF. The gene calls are TRBV19 and TRBJ1-4; checking the TCRdb D call of TRBD1 is not possible without DNA. Germline loops: CDR1 LNHDA, CDR2 SQIVND (reference sequence). The CDR3 spans 15 residues.

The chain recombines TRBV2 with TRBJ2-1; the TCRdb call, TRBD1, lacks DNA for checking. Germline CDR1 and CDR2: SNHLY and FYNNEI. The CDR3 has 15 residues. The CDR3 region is CASTHGAGWGNEQFF.

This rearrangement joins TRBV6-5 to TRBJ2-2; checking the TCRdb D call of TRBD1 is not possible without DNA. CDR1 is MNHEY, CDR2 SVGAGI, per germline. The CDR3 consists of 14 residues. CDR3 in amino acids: CASSYGRGTGELFF.

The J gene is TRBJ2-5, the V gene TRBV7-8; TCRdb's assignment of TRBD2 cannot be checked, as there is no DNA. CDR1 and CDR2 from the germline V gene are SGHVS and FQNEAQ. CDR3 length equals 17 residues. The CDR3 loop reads CASSPQRGGEGQETQYF.

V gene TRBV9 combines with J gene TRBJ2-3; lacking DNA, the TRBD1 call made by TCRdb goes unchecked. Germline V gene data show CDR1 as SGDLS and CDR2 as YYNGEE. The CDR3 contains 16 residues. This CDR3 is CASSGRDRGTADTQYF.

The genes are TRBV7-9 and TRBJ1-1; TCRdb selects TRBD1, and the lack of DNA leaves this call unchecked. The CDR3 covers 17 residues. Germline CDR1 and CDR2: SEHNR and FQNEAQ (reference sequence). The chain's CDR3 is CASSLVGQGVVNTEAFF.

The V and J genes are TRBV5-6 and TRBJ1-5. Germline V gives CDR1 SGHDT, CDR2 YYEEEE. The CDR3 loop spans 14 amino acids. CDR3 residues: CASSLGVGNQPQHF.

Here the CDR3 reads CASSLFQGPYEQYF. The chain couples TRBV5-5 to TRBJ2-7. Germline lookup yields CDR1 SGHKS and CDR2 YYEKEE (reference sequence). This CDR3 is 14 amino acids long.

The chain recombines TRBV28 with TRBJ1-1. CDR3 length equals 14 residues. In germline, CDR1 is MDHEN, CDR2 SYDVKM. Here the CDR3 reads CASTTPKSEGEAFF.

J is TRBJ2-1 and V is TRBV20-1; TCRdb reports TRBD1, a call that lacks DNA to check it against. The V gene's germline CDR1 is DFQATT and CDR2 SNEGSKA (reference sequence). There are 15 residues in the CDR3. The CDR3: CSANPRDRVIDEQFF.

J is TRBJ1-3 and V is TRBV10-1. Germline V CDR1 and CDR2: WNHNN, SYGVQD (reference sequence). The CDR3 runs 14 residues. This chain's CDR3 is CASKAVASGNTIYF.

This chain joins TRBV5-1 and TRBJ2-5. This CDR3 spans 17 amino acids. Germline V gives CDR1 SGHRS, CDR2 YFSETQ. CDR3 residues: CASRTLQRTKIEETQYF.

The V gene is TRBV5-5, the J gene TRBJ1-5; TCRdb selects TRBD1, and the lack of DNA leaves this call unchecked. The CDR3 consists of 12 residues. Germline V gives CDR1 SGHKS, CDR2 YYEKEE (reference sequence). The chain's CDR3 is CASSVTGLPQHF.